What follows describes a single T cell receptor (beta chain). As yet, its antigen is unknown. V shed 0 bases and J shed 5 bases, with 6 bases lying between them. Germline V gene lookup returns CDR1 SGHTA and CDR2 FQGNSA. The length of the CDR3 is 13 residues. The sample belongs to a study of beta chain features in type 1 diabetes. Findings of the study overall: There was a moderate but significant shortening of TCRB CDR3s in all four CD4+ subsets of Type 1 diabetes patients.

The isolated RNA, all of it, was reverse transcribed, so expressed TCRB transcripts were what got sequenced. Here immunoSEQ multiplex PCR was the method, and the copy in TCRdb shows in-frame clones only, minus some. This repertoire shows some 200,000 clones, more than 15% found once; its top ten account for about 0.085%. Source material: naive CD4+ T cells from blood. The receptor was derived from a young man with type 1 diabetes. The chain employs TRBV7-2 and TRBJ2-3; no clear D gene. CDR3 protein: CASSLARVDTQYF. DNA of the CDR3: TGTGCCAGCAGCTTAGCGCGTGTAGATACGCAGTATTTT.